The 8 T cell receptor beta chains below all came from one sample that was sequenced in a study of cytomegalovirus exposure and HLA in healthy donors. This PCR relied on a set of 60 Vbeta primers and 13 Jbeta primers. The assay was immunoSEQ multiplex PCR, and TCRdb's table has in-frame clones only and misses some. Altogether 120,000 to 150,000 clones are present, about 79% being singletons, with the ten largest covering 1.5% to 2%. Source material: PBMCs. The receptors were gathered from a woman in her 30s in good health and CMV-seronegative.

In this sample, this clone turned up a few times. The V and J genes are TRBV30 and TRBJ1-2, with 9 bases aligning to TRBD1. V dropped 8 bases and J dropped 8; count of bases not matched to a gene: 12. CDR1 is GTSNPN, CDR2 SVGIG, per germline (reference sequence). The CDR3 spans 13 residues. CDR3 coding DNA: TGTGCCGGCGGCCGGGACAGGGTAAGAGGCTACACCTTC. Translated, it gives CAGGRDRVRGYTF.

The rearrangement links TRBV5-1 to TRBJ2-3; D is unresolved. Germline V CDR1 and CDR2: SGHRS, YFSETQ. This CDR3 contains 13 residues. Deletions cut 4 bases from V and 0 bases from J, with 6 bases between. CDR3 coding DNA: TGCGCCAGCAGCCCCAGTAGCACAGATACGCAGTATTTT. Its translation is CASSPSSTDTQYF.

This chain joins TRBV18 and TRBJ1-6; the D gene is possibly TRBD1 (6 bases). This CDR3 has 14 amino acids. CDR1 and CDR2 (germline): KGHSH, LQKENI. The germline V and J ends were trimmed by 4 bases and 7 bases, with 11 bases remaining between them. DNA for the CDR3: TGTGCCAGCTCACTGGACAGTAGGAATTCACCCCTCCACTTT. Residues: CASSLDSRNSPLHF.

The table lists this clone with a few counts. The chain uses TRBV15 and TRBJ2-7, with D hard to call. Germline V lookup: CDR1 LNHNV, CDR2 YYDKDF (reference sequence). The CDR3 has 15 residues. The V gene lost 1 base and the J gene lost 3 bases, with 13 bases spanning the gap. CDR3 amino acids: CATSRGRVRVYEQYF. Written as DNA, the CDR3 is TGTGCCACCAGCAGAGGCCGGGTACGGGTCTACGAGCAGTACTTC.

Only a few counts were recorded for this clone. The V and J genes are TRBV6-6 and TRBJ1-5, with 7 bases lining up with TRBD1. The CDR3 loop spans 14 amino acids. Germline loops: CDR1 MNHNY, CDR2 SVGAGI (reference sequence). V was pared by 7 bases and J by 6 bases, with 9 bases of the junction left unmatched. The CDR3 spells CASTLGGAGQPQHF. In nucleotides, the CDR3 is TGTGCCAGCACGCTAGGGGGCGCGGGTCAGCCCCAGCATTTT.

The rearrangement uses TRBV2 and TRBJ1-1, with 7 bases lining up with TRBD1. This CDR3 region has 17 residues. Trimming cost V 5 bases and J 1 base; bases outside gene matches: 13. Germline-derived CDR1 and CDR2 are SNHLY and FYNNEI. CDR3 in amino acids: CASSPPGGGRRNTEAFF. The CDR3 coding sequence is TGTGCCAGCAGTCCCCCTGGAGGGGGCCGAAGGAACACTGAAGCTTTCTTT. Combining the CDR3 with reference TRBV2 and TRBJ1-1 gives the whole variable domain EPEVTQTPSHQVTQMGQEVILRCVPISNHLYFYWYRQILGQKVEFLVSFYNNEISEKSEIFDDQFSVERPDGSNFTLKIRSTKLEDSAMYFCASSPPGGGRRNTEAFFGQGTRLTVV.

As DNA, the CDR3 is TGTGCCAGCAGCTTAGCGACGGAATTTACAGGTCCTAACTATGGCTACACCTTC. Translated, it gives CASSLATEFTGPNYGYTF. V gene TRBV7-9 combines with J gene TRBJ1-2, with D tentatively TRBD1 (5 bases). Trimming removed 0 bases from V and 0 bases from J, with 17 bases in between. The CDR3 has 18 residues. CDR1 is SEHNR and CDR2 is FQNEAQ in the germline V gene (reference sequence).

This CDR3 is CASSLDPGQTGIGAQHF. CDR3 nucleotides: TGTGCCAGCAGCTTAGACCCGGGACAGACCGGCATCGGTGCCCAGCATTTT. The rearrangement uses TRBV7-6 and TRBJ1-5; 7 bases agree with TRBD1. This CDR3 is 17 amino acids long. The V gene end was trimmed by 1 base and the J gene end by 11 bases; junction bases not matched to a gene: 17. Germline values: CDR1 SGHVS, CDR2 FNYEAQ.